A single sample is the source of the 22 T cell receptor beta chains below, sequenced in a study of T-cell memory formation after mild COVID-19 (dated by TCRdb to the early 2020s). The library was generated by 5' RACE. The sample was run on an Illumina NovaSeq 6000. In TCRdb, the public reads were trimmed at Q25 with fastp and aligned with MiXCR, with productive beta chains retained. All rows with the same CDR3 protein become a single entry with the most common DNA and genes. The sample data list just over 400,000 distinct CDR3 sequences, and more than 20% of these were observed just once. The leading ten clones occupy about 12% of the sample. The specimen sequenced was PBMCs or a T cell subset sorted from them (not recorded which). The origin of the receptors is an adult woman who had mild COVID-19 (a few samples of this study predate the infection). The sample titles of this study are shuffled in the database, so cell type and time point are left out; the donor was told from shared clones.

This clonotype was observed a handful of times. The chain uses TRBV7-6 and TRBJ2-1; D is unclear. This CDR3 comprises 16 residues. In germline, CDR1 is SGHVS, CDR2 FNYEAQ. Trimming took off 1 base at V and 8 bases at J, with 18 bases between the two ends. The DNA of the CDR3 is TGTGCCAGCAGCTTAGACCTGAATACAAGTGTCGATGAGCAGTTCTTC. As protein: CASSLDLNTSVDEQFF.

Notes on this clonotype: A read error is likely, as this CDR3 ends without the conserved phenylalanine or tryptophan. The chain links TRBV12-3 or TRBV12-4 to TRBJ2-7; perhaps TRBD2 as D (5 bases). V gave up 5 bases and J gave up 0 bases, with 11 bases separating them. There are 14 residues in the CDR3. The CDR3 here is CASSPRSASYEQYL. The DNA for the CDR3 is TGTGCCAGCAGTCCGCGTAGCGCCTCCTACGAGCAGTACTTA.

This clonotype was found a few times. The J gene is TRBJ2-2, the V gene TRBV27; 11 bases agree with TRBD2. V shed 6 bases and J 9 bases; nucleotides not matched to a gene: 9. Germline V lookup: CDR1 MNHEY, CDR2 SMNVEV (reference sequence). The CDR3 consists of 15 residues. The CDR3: CASRDSGRAVRELFF. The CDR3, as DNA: TGTGCCAGCAGAGATAGCGGGAGGGCGGTACGGGAGCTGTTTTTT.

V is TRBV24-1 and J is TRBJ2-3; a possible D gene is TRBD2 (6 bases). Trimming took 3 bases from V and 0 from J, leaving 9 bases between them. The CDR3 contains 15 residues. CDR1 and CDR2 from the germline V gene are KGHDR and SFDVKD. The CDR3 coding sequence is TGTGCCACCAGTGATAATGGGGGGAGCACAGATACGCAGTATTTT. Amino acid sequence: CATSDNGGSTDTQYF.

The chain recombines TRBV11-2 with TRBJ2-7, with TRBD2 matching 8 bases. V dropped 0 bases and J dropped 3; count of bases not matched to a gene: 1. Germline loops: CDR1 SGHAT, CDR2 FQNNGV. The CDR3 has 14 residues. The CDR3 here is CASSLDGGDYEQYF. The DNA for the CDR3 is TGTGCCAGCAGCTTAGACGGGGGGGACTACGAGCAGTACTTC.

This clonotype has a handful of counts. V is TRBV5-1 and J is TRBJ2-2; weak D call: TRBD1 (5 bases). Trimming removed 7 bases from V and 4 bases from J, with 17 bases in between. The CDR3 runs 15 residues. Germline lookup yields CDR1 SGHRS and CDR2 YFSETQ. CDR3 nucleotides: TGCGCCAGCGTACTACAGGCCTCGGGCACCGGGGAGCTGTTTTTT. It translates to CASVLQASGTGELFF. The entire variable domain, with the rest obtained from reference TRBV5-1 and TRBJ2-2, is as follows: KAGVTQTPRYLIKTRGQQVTLSCSPISGHRSVSWYQQTPGQGLQFLFEYFSETQRNKGNFPGRFSGRQFSNSRSEMNVSTLELGDSALYLCASVLQASGTGELFFGEGSRLTVL.

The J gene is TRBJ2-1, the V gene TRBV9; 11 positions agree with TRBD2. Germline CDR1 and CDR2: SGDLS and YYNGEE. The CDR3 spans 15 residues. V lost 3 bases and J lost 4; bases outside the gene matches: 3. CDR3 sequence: CASSDRLAGYNEQFF. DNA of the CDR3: TGTGCCAGCAGCGATAGACTAGCGGGATACAATGAGCAGTTCTTC.

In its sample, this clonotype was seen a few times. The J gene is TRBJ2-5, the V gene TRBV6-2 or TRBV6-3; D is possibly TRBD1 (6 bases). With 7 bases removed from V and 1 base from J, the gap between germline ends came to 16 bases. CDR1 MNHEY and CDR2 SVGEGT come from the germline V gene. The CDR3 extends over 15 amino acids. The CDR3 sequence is CASTIQGRIQETQYF. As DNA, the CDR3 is TGTGCCAGCACTATACAGGGTCGCATCCAAGAGACCCAGTACTTC.

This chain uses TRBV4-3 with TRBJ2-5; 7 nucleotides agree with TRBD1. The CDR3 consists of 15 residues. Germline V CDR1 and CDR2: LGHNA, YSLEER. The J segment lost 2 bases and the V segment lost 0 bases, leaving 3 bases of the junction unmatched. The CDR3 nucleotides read TGCGCCAGCAGCCAAGATTGGGGACAGCAAGAGACCCAGTACTTC. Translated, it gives CASSQDWGQQETQYF.

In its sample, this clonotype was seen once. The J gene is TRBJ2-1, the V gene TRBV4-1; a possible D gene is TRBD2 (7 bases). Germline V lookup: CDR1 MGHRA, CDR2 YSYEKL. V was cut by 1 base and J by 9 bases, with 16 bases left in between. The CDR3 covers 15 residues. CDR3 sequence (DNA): TGCGCCAGCAGCCAAGGGGACGGGGGGCTCGTTGAGCAGTTCTTC. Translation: CASSQGDGGLVEQFF.

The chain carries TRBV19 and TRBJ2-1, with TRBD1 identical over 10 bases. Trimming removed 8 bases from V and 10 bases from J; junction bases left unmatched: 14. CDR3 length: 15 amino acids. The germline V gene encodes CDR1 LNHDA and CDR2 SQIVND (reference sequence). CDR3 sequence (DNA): TGTGCCAGTGGATTAGGGGGACAGGGGCAGGGGGAGCAGTTCTTC. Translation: CASGLGGQGQGEQFF.

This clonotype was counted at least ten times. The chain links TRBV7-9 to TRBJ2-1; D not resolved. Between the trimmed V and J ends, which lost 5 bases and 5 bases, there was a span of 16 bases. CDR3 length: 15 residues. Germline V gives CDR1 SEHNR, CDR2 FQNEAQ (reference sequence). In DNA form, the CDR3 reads TGTGCCAGCAGCCCGAGCCCCCTTGGCCACAATGAGCAGTTCTTC. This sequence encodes CASSPSPLGHNEQFF.

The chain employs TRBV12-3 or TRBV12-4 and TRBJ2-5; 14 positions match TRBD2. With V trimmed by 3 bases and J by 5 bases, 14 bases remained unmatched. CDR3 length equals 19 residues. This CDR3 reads CASSFRGQTSGGARETQYF. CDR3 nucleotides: TGTGCCAGCAGTTTCCGCGGCCAGACTAGCGGGGGGGCCCGGGAGACCCAGTACTTC.

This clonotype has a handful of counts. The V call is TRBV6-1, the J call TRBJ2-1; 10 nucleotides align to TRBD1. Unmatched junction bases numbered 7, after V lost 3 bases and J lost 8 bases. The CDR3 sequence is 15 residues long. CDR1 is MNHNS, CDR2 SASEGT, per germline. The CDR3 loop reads CASSDFGTGEHEQFF. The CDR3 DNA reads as TGTGCCAGCAGTGACTTTGGGACAGGGGAACATGAGCAGTTCTTC.

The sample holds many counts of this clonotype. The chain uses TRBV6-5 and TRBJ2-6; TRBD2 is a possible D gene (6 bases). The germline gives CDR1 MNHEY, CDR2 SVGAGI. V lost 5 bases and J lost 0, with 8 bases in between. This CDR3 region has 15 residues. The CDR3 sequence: CASSTGSSGANVLTF. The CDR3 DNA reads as TGTGCCAGCAGTACCGGGAGCTCTGGGGCCAACGTCCTGACTTTC.

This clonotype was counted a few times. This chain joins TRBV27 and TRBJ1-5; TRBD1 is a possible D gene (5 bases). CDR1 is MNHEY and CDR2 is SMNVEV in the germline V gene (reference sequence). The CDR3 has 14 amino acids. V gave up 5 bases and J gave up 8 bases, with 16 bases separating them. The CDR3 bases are TGTGCCAGCAGTATTGGGGGGGGAAGAAAGCCCCAGCATTTT. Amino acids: CASSIGGGRKPQHF.

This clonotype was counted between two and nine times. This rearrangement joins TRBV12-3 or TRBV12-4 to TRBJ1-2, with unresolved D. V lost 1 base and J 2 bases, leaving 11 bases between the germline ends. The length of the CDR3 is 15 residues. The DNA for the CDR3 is TGTGCCAGCAGTTTAGGGGGAAGTTACAACTATGGCTACACCTTC. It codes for CASSLGGSYNYGYTF.

The CDR3 loop is CASKRGTYEQYF. In DNA form, the CDR3 reads TGTGCCAGCAAACGGGGTACCTACGAGCAGTACTTC. The rearrangement uses TRBV2 and TRBJ2-7; D is possibly TRBD2 (5 bases). With 7 bases removed from V and 2 bases from J, the gap between germline ends came to 9 bases. Germline CDR1 is SNHLY and CDR2 is FYNNEI. The CDR3 extends over 12 amino acids.

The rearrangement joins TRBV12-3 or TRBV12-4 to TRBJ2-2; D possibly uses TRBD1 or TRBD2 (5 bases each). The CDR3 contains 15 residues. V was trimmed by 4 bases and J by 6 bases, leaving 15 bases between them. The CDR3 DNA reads TGTGCCAGCAGTTGGGCAGGGCCCGGGGCCGGGGAGCTGTTTTTT. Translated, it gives CASSWAGPGAGELFF.

The CDR3 coding sequence is TGTGCCAGCAGTTCCCTTAGGAGCGGGGTATTCTCCTACGAGCAGTACTTC. Translated: CASSSLRSGVFSYEQYF. The rearrangement links TRBV12-3 or TRBV12-4 to TRBJ2-7, with TRBD2 matching over 7 bases. Trimming cost V 4 bases and J 0 bases; bases outside gene matches: 12. The CDR3 has 17 residues.

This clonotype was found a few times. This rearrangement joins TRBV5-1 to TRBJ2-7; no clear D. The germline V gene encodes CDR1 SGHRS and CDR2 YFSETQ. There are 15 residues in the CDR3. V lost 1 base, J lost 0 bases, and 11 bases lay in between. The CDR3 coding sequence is TGCGCCAGCAGCTTGAGATTTGAGAGCTCCTACGAGCAGTACTTC. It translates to CASSLRFESSYEQYF.

CDR3 in amino acids: CASRKTADRADGYTF. The CDR3 DNA sequence: TGTGCCAGCAGGAAGACAGCGGACAGGGCCGATGGCTACACCTTC. This chain uses TRBV12-3 or TRBV12-4 with TRBJ1-2, with 8 bases lining up with TRBD1. Trimming at V came to 6 bases and at J to 6 bases, leaving 12 bases not matched to a gene. This CDR3 is built from 15 residues.